This TCR beta chain was sequenced in a study of TIL therapy for anti-PD-1-resistant metastatic lung cancer. Sequencing used immunoSEQ v3. Survey-level samples got approximately 2.1 million read pairs; deep-level samples got 5-6 million. Only in-frame clones appear in the TCRdb table, and some are missing; sequencing was by immunoSEQ multiplex PCR. The sample contains 40,000 to 55,000 clones, 79% of which appear only once. Sample time point: pre-treatment sample, taken before nivolumab and TIL therapy. V trimming: 2 bases; J trimming: 6 bases; junction bases outside the gene matches: 6. The CDR3 has 14 amino acids. CDR1 and CDR2 (germline): ENHRY, SYGVKD.

This specimen consisted of blood, obtained at baseline. The receptor was isolated from a woman between 30 and 80 years old with non-small cell lung cancer. The gene calls are TRBV10-3 and TRBJ1-2; 7 nucleotides line up with TRBD1. CDR3 loop: CAISETGEVHGYTF. CDR3 DNA: TGTGCCATCAGTGAGACAGGGGAGGTCCATGGCTACACCTTC.